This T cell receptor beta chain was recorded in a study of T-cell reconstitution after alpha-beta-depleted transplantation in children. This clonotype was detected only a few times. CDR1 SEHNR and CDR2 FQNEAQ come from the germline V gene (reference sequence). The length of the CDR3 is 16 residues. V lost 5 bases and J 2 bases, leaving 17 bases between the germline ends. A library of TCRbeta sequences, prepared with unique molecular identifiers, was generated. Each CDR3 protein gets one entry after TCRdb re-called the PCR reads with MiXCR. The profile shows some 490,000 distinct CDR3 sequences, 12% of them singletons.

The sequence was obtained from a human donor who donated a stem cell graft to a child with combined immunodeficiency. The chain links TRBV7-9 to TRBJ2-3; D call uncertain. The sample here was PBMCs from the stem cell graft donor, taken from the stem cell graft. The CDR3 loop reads CASSPIRQRSTDTQYF. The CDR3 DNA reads TGTGCCAGCAGCCCAATCCGGCAGCGATCCACAGATACGCAGTATTTT.